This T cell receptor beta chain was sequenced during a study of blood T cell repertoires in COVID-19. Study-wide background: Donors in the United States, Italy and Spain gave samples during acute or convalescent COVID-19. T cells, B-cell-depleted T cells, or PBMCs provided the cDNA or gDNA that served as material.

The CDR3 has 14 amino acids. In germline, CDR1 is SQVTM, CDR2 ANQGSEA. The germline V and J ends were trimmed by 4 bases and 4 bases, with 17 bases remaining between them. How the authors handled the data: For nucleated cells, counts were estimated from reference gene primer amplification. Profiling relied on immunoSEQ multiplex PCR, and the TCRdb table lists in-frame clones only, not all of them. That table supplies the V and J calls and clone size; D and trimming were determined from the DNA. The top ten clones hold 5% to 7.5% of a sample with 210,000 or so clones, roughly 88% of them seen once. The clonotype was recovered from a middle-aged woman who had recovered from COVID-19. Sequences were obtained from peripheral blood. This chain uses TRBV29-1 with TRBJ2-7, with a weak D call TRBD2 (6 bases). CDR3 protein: CSVAGTHTGYEQYF. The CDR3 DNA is TGCAGCGTTGCCGGGACTCATACGGGGTACGAGCAGTACTTC.